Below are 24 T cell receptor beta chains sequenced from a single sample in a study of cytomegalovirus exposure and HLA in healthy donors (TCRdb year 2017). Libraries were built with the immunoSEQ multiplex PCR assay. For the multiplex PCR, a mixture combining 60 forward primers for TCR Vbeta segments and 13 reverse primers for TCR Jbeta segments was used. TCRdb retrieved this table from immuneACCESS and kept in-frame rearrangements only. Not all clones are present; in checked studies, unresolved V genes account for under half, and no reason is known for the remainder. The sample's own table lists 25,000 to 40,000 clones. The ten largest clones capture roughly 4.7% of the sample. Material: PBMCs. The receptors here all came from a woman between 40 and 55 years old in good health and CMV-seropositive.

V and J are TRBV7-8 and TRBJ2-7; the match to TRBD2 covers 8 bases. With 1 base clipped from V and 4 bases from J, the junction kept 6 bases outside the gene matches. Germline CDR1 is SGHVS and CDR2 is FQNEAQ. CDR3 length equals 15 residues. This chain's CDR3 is CASSLGSGGRYEQYF. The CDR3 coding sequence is TGTGCCAGCAGCTTAGGGTCGGGAGGGAGGTACGAGCAGTACTTC.

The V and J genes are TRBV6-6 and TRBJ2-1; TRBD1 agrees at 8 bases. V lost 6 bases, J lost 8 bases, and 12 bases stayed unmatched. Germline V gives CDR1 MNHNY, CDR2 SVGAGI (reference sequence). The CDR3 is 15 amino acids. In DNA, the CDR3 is TGTGCCAGCAGGCAACAGGGGGGACAACACGATGAGCAGTTCTTC. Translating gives CASRQQGGQHDEQFF.

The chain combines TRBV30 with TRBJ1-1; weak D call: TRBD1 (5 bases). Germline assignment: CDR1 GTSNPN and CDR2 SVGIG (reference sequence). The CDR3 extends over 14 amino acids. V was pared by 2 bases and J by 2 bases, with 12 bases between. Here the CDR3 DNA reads TGTGCCTGGAGTAGGGGCAGCTCTAACACTGAAGCTTTCTTT. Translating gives CAWSRGSSNTEAFF.

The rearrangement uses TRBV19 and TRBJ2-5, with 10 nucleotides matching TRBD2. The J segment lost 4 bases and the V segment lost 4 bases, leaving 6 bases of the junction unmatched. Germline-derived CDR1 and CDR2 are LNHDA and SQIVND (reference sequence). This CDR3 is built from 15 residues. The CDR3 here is CASSTLSGRGETQYF. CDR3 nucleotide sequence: TGTGCCAGTAGTACCCTGAGCGGGAGGGGAGAGACCCAGTACTTC.

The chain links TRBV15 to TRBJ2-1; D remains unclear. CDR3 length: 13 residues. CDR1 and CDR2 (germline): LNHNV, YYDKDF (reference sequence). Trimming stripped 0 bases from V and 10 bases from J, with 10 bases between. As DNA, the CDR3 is TGTGCCACCAGCAGAGATCTCCCTCGGGAGCAGTTCTTC. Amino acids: CATSRDLPREQFF.

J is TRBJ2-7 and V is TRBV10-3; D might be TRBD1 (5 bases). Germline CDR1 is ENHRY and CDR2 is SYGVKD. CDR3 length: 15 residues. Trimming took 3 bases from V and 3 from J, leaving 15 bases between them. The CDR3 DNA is TGTGCCATCAGTGAAGGGGCGTCCCATGGCTACGAGCAGTACTTC. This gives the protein CAISEGASHGYEQYF.

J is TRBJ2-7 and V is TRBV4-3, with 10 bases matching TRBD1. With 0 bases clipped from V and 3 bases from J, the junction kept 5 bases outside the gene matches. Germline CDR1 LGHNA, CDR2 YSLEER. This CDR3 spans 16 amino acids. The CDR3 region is CASSQDLGTGVYEQYF. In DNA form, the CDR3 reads TGCGCCAGCAGCCAAGATTTGGGGACAGGGGTCTACGAGCAGTACTTC.

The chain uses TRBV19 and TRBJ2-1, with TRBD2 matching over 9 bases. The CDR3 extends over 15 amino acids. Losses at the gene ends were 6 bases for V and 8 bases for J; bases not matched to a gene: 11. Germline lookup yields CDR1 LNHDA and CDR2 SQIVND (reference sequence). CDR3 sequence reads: CASRGGSGSLDEQFF. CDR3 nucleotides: TGTGCCAGTAGAGGGGGTAGCGGGAGTTTGGATGAGCAGTTCTTC.

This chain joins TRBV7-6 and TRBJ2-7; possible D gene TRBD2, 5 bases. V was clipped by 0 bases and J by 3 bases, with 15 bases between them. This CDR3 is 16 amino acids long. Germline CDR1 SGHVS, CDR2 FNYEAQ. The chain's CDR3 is CASSLAAAGSYYEQYF. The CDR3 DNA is TGTGCCAGCAGCTTAGCGGCGGCTGGGAGCTACTACGAGCAGTACTTC.

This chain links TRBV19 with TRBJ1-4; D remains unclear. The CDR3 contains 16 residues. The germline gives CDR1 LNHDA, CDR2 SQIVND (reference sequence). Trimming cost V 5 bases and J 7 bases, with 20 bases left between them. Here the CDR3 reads CASSRRRWGGGEKLFF. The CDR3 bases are TGTGCCAGTAGTCGAAGGAGGTGGGGTGGAGGTGAAAAACTGTTTTTT.

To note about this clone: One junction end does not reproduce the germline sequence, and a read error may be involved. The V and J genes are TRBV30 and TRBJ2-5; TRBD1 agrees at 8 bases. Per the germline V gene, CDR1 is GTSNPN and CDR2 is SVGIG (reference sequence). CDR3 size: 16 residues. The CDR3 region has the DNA TGTGCCTGGACCTCATACCGAAACAGGGGGGCGGAGAACCAGTACTTC. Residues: CAWTSYRNRGAENQYF.

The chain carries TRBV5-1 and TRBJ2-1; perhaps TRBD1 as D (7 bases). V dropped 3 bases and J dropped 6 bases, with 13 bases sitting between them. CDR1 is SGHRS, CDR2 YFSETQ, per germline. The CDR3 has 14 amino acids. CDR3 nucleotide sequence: TGCGCCAGCAGCTGGAGGGGACAGTCCAATGAGCAGTTCTTC. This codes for CASSWRGQSNEQFF.

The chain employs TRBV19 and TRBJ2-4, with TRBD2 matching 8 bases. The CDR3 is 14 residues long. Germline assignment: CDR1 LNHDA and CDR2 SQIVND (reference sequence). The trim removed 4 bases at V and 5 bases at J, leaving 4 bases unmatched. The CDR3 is CASSRGLVENIQYF. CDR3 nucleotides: TGTGCCAGTAGTAGGGGACTAGTCGAAAACATTCAGTACTTC.

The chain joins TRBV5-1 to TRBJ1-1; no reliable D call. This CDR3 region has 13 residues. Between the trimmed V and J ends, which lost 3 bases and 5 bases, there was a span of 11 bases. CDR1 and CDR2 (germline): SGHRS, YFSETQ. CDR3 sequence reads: CASSSSPGTEAFF. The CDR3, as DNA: TGCGCCAGCAGCTCCTCTCCCGGGACTGAAGCTTTCTTT. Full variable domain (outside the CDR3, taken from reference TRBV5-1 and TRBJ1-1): KAGVTQTPRYLIKTRGQQVTLSCSPISGHRSVSWYQQTPGQGLQFLFEYFSETQRNKGNFPGRFSGRQFSNSRSEMNVSTLELGDSALYLCASSSSPGTEAFFGQGTRLTVV.

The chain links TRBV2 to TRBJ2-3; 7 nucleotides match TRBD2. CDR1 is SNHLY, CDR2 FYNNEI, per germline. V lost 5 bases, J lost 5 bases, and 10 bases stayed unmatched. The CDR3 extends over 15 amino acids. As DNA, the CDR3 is TGTGCCAGCAGTAGAGGTGAAGAGCGGGAAGATACGCAGTATTTT. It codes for CASSRGEEREDTQYF.

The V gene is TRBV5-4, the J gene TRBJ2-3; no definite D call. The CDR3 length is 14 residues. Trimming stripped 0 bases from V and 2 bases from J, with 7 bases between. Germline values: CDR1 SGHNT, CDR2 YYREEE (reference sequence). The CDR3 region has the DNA TGTGCCAGCAGCTTGGTCCCCAACACAGATACGCAGTATTTT. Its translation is CASSLVPNTDTQYF.

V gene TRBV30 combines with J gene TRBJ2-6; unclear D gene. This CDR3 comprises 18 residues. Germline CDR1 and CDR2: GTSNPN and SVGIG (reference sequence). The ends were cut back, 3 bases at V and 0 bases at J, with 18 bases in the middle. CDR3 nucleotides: TGTGCCTGGAGATACACGCCAGGCGAACTCTCTGGGGCCAACGTCCTGACTTTC. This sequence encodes CAWRYTPGELSGANVLTF.

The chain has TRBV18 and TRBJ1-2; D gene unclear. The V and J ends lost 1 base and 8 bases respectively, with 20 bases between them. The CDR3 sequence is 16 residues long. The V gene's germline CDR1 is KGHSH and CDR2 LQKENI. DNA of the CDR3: TGTGCCAGCTCACCACGCGACACAGCTGAGTCTCTGGGCTACACCTTC. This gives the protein CASSPRDTAESLGYTF. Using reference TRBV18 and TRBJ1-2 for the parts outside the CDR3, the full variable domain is NAGVMQNPRHLVRRRGQEARLRCSPMKGHSHVYWYRQLPEEGLKFMVYLQKENIIDESGMPKERFSAEFPKEGPSILRIQQVVRGDSAAYFCASSPRDTAESLGYTFGSGTRLTVV.

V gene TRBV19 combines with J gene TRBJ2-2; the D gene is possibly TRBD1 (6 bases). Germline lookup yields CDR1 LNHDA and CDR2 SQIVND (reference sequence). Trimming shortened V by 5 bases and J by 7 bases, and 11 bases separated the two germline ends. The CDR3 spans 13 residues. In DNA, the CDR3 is TGTGCCAGTAGTCAACGGACAGTCGGGGAGCTGTTTTTT. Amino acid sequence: CASSQRTVGELFF.

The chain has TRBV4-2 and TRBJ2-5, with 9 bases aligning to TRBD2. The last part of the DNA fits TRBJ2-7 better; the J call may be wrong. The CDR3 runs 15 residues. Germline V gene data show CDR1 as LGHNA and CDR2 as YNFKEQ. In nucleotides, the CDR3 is TGTGCCAGCAGCCATTCCTTAGCGGGAGAGTACGAGCAGTACTTC. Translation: CASSHSLAGEYEQYF.

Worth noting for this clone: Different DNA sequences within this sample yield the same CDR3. CDR3 DNA sequence: TGCAGCGTTCCATTGGGGGGGAGCTACGAGCAGTACTTC. Translation: CSVPLGGSYEQYF. The rearrangement links TRBV29-1 to TRBJ2-7, with 7 positions matching TRBD2. Looked up from germline, CDR1 is SQVTM and CDR2 is ANQGSEA. With V trimmed by 5 bases and J by 3 bases, 7 bases remained unmatched. This CDR3 has 13 residues.

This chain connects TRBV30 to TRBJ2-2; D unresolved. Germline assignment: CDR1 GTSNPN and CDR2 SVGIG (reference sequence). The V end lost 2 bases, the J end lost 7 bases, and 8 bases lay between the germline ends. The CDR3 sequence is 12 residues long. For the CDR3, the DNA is TGTGCCTGGAGTAGGAGTGACGGGGAGCTGTTTTTT. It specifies CAWSRSDGELFF. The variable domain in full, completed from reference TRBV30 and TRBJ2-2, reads SQTIHQWPATLVQPVGSPLSLECTVEGTSNPNLYWYRQAAGRGLQLLFYSVGIGQISSEVPQNLSASRPQDRQFILSSKKLLLSDSGFYLCAWSRSDGELFFGEGSRLTVL.

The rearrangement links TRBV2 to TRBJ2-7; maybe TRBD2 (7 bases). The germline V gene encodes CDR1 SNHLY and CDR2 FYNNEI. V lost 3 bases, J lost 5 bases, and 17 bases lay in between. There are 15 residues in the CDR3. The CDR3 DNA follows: TGTGCCAGCAGTGACTCGTTTGGGGGGGCGGACGAGCAGTACTTC. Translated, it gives CASSDSFGGADEQYF.

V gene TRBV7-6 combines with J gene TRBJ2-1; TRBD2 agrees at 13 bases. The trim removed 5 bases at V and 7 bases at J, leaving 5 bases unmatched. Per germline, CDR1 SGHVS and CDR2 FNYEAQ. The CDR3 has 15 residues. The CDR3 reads CASSLLAGGDNEQFF. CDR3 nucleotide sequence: TGTGCCAGCAGCCTACTAGCGGGAGGGGATAATGAGCAGTTCTTC.